The next 2 T cell receptor beta chains were all read from a single sample in a study of high-grade serous ovarian cancer treatment subgroups. Profiled with immunoSEQ multiplex PCR; TCRdb holds only in-frame clones, not every one. Of 18,000 or so clones listed, roughly four fifths are singletons. Tumor samples were obtained before definitive surgery or chemotherapy. Sequenced input: tumor tissue. The source is a human donor with high-grade serous ovarian cancer.

The rearrangement joins TRBV6-1 to TRBJ1-5; maybe TRBD1 (5 bases). The length of the CDR3 is 16 residues. The V end lost 2 bases, the J end lost 0 bases, and 11 bases lay between the germline ends. Germline CDR1 is MNHNS and CDR2 is SASEGT. CDR3: CASSELRGYSNQPQHF. The CDR3 DNA reads TGTGCCAGCAGTGAACTAAGGGGCTATAGCAATCAGCCCCAGCATTTT.

The chain has TRBV2 and TRBJ2-3; the D call may be TRBD1 or TRBD2 (7 bases each). Germline V gene data show CDR1 as SNHLY and CDR2 as FYNNEI. There are 17 residues in the CDR3. Trimming left V 2 bases short and J 4 bases short, with 19 bases between. The chain's CDR3 is CASSESQTGREADTQYF. The CDR3 coding sequence is TGTGCCAGCAGTGAATCCCAGACAGGGAGGGAGGCAGATACGCAGTATTTT.